A single T cell receptor beta chain is shown here with its context. The antigen is not known. Time point indicated: baseline pretreatment blood. Treatment given: 15 Gy SBRT to primary tumor, nephrectomy 4 weeks later. This renal cell carcinoma was of the clear cell type. Clones were read by immunoSEQ multiplex PCR, and TCRdb kept only the in-frame ones, dropping some. Of 95,000 or so clones detected, around nine tenths appear once; the ten largest clones hold 6% to 9%. This sample was taken from a study of radiation and T cells in renal cell carcinoma. General study findings and limits: Without pretreatment biopsies, baseline tumor clonotype presence was undetermined. Top tumor clonotypes rose in blood 2 weeks post-radiation, then contracted.

Sample: blood, taken from a patient whose treatment included radiotherapy and nephrectomy. This receptor was identified in a man aged 50-59 years with renal cell carcinoma.

The CDR3 DNA is TGTGCCAGCAGTACCTATAATGAAAAACTGTTTTTT. It codes for CASSTYNEKLFF. The chain joins TRBV7-9 to TRBJ1-4; D uncertain. V was pared by 6 bases and J by 4 bases, with 6 bases between. This CDR3 has 12 residues. Per the germline V gene, CDR1 is SEHNR and CDR2 is FQNEAQ (reference sequence).